This T cell receptor beta chain was captured by sequencing in a study of beta chain features in type 1 diabetes. Study in general: Analysis included about 110 million sorted cells drawn from all samples. The study's findings and limits: Researchers cautioned that cDNA sequencing could over-represent cells with high TCR expression.

Reverse transcription of all isolated RNA meant that expressed TCRB transcripts were sequenced. Sequencing used immunoSEQ multiplex PCR; TCRdb keeps in-frame clones, though not all of them. The sample has 900,000 or so clones; under 20% are singletons. This clone was seen more than once but under ten times. Antigen: not known. The CDR3 spans 15 residues. In germline, CDR1 is SGHTA, CDR2 FQGNSA. Unmatched junction bases numbered 7, after V lost 5 bases and J lost 2 bases. The genes are TRBV7-2 and TRBJ2-7, with 9 bases fitting TRBD2. This clonotype originated in a woman between 18 and 30 years old in good health. The sample was naive CD4+ T cells from blood. The DNA of the CDR3 is TGTGCCAGCAGCCATCGAGTAGCGGGAGCCTACGAGCAGTACTTC. Its protein product is CASSHRVAGAYEQYF.